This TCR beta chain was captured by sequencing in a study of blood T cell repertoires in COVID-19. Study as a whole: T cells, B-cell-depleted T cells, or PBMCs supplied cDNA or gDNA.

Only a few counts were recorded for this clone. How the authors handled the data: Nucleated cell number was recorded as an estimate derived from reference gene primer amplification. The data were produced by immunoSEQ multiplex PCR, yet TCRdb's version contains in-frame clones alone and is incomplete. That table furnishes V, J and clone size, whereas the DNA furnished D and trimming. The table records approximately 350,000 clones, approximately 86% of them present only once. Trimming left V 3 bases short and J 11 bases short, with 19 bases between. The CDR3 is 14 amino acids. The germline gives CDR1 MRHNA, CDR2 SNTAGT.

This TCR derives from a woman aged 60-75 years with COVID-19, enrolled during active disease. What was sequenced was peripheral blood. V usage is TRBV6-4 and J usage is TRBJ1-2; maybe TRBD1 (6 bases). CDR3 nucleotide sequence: TGTGCCAGCAGTGAAAGCGTGGGGACAAGGTCGTACACCTTC. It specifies CASSESVGTRSYTF.